The entry below gives a single T cell receptor (beta chain) sequence along with its context. The target antigen is unknown. The V segment lost 5 bases and the J segment 4 bases; nucleotides outside the gene matches: 15. This CDR3 has 17 amino acids. Germline assignment: CDR1 SGHAT and CDR2 FQNNGV. Donors were nominally healthy when sampled, though unrecorded immune exposures were likely. PCR amplification relied on 60 Vbeta primers (plus 13 Jbeta primers). Repertoires were generated with immunoSEQ multiplex PCR, while TCRdb's copy carries only in-frame clones and drops some. The sample has some 85,000 clones, about 74% seen once. These data belong to a study of cytomegalovirus exposure and HLA in healthy donors. Whole-study results and caveats: There were a few CMV-associated chains whose specificity for CMV antigens was confirmed in vitro. High specificity and sensitivity for cytomegalovirus status were reported for the classifier. Presence/absence analyses treated sequencing depth as roughly uniform across donors.

The TCR was taken from a young man in good health and CMV-seronegative. The sample was PBMCs. The chain carries TRBV11-2 and TRBJ2-7; 9 bases are a match to TRBD2. The CDR3 region is CASSRNDLAGEVYEQYF. DNA of the CDR3: TGTGCCAGCAGCCGAAATGACTTAGCGGGAGAGGTGTACGAGCAGTACTTC.